This paragraph reports one T cell receptor beta chain. Its antigen is still unknown. The sample holds no much larger clone one base away, and base qualities are not on file. Reading the germline V gene gives CDR1 SGHAT and CDR2 FQNNGV. Here V drops 4 bases and J drops 4 bases, and the junction holds 15 bases not matched to any gene. From the cysteine up to the phenylalanine, the CDR3 has a length of 19 residues. Just CDR3 DNA is preserved here, 57 bases in frame from base 1. Using the deep immunoSEQ assay, multiplex PCR amplified TCR CDR3 regions from genomic DNA. Extracted genomic DNA from each cell subset was distributed evenly across all wells of several immunoSEQ 96-well plates, and each plate was treated as a replicate. Each replicate PCR for sorted subsets received roughly 0.2 ug genomic DNA, equal to tens of thousands of T cell genomes. The purified libraries were quantified using a Qubit 3.0 fluorometer, sized with a Bioanalyzer 2100, and then quantified again using the KAPA Library Quantification kit. A separate single-read 150-cycle Illumina NextSeq 550 flow cell was used to sequence each immunoSEQ 96-well plate. The authors' pipeline ran thus. Because the immunoSEQ output held only junctional sequences and lacked quality scores, the filtering could not match the filtering applied to full-length reads. Sequences were annotated with PyIR, a Python wrapper for IgBLAST v1.9, using IMGT germline references to assign V/J genes and CDR3. Reads were removed for weak V/J assignments (E-value above 1e-6), missing CDR3, stop codons, out-of-frame junctions, or ambiguous translated residues. V3J clonotypes were defined as sequences sharing the same inferred V gene, J gene, and CDR3 amino acid sequence. The percentage overlap between two repertoires was calculated by dividing the number of shared unique clonotypes by the size of the smaller repertoire. Three approaches were used to assess repertoire richness: RTK rarefaction, the Chao1 estimator, and Recon v2.1 estimates of unobserved clonotypes. Generation probabilities for all TCRbeta clonotypes obtained by the gDNA method from several donors were computed using OLGA. TCRdb took this table from immuneACCESS and kept in-frame rearrangements with V and J called. Such tables lack part of the clones; where checked against another copy, unresolved V genes explain under half of the gap, and the rest is unexplained. That table gives V, J and clone size, and the DNA gave D and trimming. The sample table lists about 990,000 clones, 75% to 80% of them with a count of one. The top ten clonotypes cover 0.61% of the sample.

The donors were healthy, HIV-negative adults who had no recently reported acute infections or vaccinations. Every donor was a Caucasian adult residing in Nashville, Tennessee, USA. CD4+ T cells were enriched through magnetic negative selection, after which naive cells were positively selected on CD45RA and the remaining negative fraction served as the memory subset. Blood was obtained by leukapheresis, after which PBMCs were separated by Ficoll-Histopaque density gradient centrifugation and cryopreserved in liquid nitrogen vapor phase. Analytical flow cytometry was used to check the purity and quantity of each magnetically sorted T cell population. From each sorted fraction, genomic DNA was isolated and quantified by UV absorbance on a Nanodrop 2000c. The data stem from a study of shared clonotypes between healthy human individuals (dated by TCRdb to about 2020). About the investigation overall: The cohort included three men and a couple of women between 18 and 49 years of age. Per donor, three plates each were used for CD4 naive and CD4 memory, two for CD8 naive, and one for CD8 memory. The study deeply sequenced blood TCR repertoires of five healthy adults to estimate repertoire size and the extent of clonotype sharing between individuals. To increase sequencing depth and limit assay-specific biases, TCR repertoire library preparation and sequencing were carried out by different laboratories using diverse techniques. Between about 0.8 and 8.9 billion PBMCs per donor were obtained by leukapheresis. The paper's findings and limits, for the study overall: Rarefaction of sorted-subset datasets indicated incomplete sequencing despite the large sequencing depth. Based on pairwise subsampling, the degree of clonotype sharing among donors was expected to be affected by sequencing depth. The genetic and exposure-history diversity represented was limited by the small number of donors. Larger estimated clonotype richness was generally found for naive subsets than for memory subsets. Sampling was restricted to blood, and TCR repertoires in tissues likely differ from the TCR repertoires found in blood. Sharing across several donors was observed for approximately 5% of naive CD4, about 4% of naive CD8, 2% to 2.5% of memory CD4, and around 0.4% of memory CD8 clonotypes. Compared with non-shared clonotypes, the clonotypes found in all four sorted-subset donors had higher generation probabilities.

The sequence derives from a man between 18 and 29 years old in good health. Some clones in this sample may be carry-over from other donors' samples. The V and J segments used are TRBV11-2 and TRBJ2-6; 8 central bases correspond to TRBD1. Sequencing input: memory CD4+ T cells from PBMCs. Sample cell subset or site, as interpreted from the label and publication: CD45RA-negative fraction. The CDR3 in this case is CASSSLRGTGLSGANVLTF. DNA sequence: TGTGCCAGCAGCTCTCTCCGCGGGACAGGTCTATCCGGGGCCAACGTCCTGACTTTC.